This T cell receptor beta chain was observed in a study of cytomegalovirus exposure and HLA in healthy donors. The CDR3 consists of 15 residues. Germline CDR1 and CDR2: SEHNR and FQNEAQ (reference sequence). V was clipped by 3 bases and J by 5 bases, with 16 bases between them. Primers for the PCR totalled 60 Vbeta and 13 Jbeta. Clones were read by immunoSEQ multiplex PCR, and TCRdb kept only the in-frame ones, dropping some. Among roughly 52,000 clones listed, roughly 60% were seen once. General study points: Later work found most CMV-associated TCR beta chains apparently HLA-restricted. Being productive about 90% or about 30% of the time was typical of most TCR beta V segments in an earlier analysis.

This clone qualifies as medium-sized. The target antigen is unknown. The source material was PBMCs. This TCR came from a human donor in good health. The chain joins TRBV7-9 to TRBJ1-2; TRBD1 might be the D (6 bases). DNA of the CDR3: TGTGCCAGCAGCTTCCAATTACCGGACAGTTATGGCTACACCTTC. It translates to CASSFQLPDSYGYTF.